The 11 T cell receptor beta chains below were found in one sample sequenced in a study of blood T cell repertoires in COVID-19. TCRdb's copy holds only in-frame clones and misses some; the assay was immunoSEQ multiplex PCR. The table includes roughly 240,000 clones, roughly 86% detected once. The sequencing sample was made of peripheral blood. The receptors come from a woman aged 60-75 years who had recovered from COVID-19.

V and J are TRBV9 and TRBJ2-5, with 13 bases identical to TRBD2. CDR3 size: 17 residues. Unmatched junction bases numbered 8, after V lost 4 bases and J lost 2 bases. The germline V gene encodes CDR1 SGDLS and CDR2 YYNGEE. CDR3 region: CASSPGLAGVIQETQYF. The CDR3 DNA follows: TGTGCCAGCAGCCCAGGACTAGCGGGGGTCATTCAAGAGACCCAGTACTTC.

This chain joins TRBV7-8 and TRBJ1-3, with D perhaps matching TRBD1 (6 bases). Deletions cut 2 bases from V and 3 bases from J, with 8 bases between. Germline assignment: CDR1 SGHVS and CDR2 FQNEAQ. The CDR3 is 14 amino acids. In nucleotides, the CDR3 is TGTGCCAGCAGCTTATTACAGGGTGGAAACACCATATATTTT. Translated: CASSLLQGGNTIYF. The variable domain in full, completed from reference TRBV7-8 and TRBJ1-3, reads GAGVSQSPRYKVAKRGQDVALRCDPISGHVSLFWYQQALGQGPEFLTYFQNEAQLDKSGLPSDRFFAERPEGSVSTLKIQRTQQEDSAVYLCASSLLQGGNTIYFGEGSWLTVV.

The genes are TRBV11-3 and TRBJ2-2, with 9 bases identical to TRBD2. Germline V lookup: CDR1 SGHNT, CDR2 YENEEA. V lost 1 base and J lost 5; bases outside the gene matches: 2. This CDR3 comprises 15 residues. CDR3 in amino acids: CASSLGTSETGELFF. Written as DNA, the CDR3 is TGTGCCAGCAGCTTAGGGACTAGCGAAACCGGGGAGCTGTTTTTT.

The chain uses TRBV5-6 and TRBJ1-6, with D perhaps TRBD1 (5 bases). V was pared by 0 bases and J by 7 bases, with 17 bases between. The CDR3 loop spans 17 amino acids. Germline CDR1 and CDR2: SGHDT and YYEEEE. The CDR3 nucleotides read TGTGCCAGCAGCTTGGTGGGGGGAGCCGGAGGGAATTCACCCCTCCACTTT. Translated, it gives CASSLVGGAGGNSPLHF. Combining the CDR3 with reference TRBV5-6 and TRBJ1-6 gives the whole variable domain DAGVTQSPTHLIKTRGQQVTLRCSPKSGHDTVSWYQQALGQGPQFIFQYYEEEERQRGNFPDRFSGHQFPNYSSELNVNALLLGDSALYLCASSLVGGAGGNSPLHFGNGTRLTVT.

This clone turned up a few times. This chain connects TRBV19 to TRBJ2-2; 8 bases are a match to TRBD1. Trimming cost V 3 bases and J 6 bases; bases outside gene matches: 12. The CDR3 covers 17 residues. Germline V gives CDR1 LNHDA, CDR2 SQIVND (reference sequence). The CDR3 sequence: CASSIRGLDRASGELFF. The CDR3 region has the DNA TGTGCCAGTAGTATTCGCGGCCTGGACAGGGCGTCCGGGGAGCTGTTTTTT.

In DNA form, the CDR3 reads TGTGCCAGTACTCAGACAGGGGGAACCTCTAATGGCTACACCTTC. Its protein is CASTQTGGTSNGYTF. The V and J genes are TRBV19 and TRBJ1-2; 9 nucleotides match TRBD1. CDR3 length: 15 residues. Looked up from germline, CDR1 is LNHDA and CDR2 is SQIVND (reference sequence). V trimming: 7 bases; J trimming: 6 bases; junction bases outside the gene matches: 12.

V and J are TRBV7-2 and TRBJ1-5; 8 bases line up with TRBD1. The junction had 5 bases not matched to a gene; V was cut back by 3 bases and J by 4 bases. There are 15 residues in the CDR3. From germline, CDR1 is SGHTA and CDR2 FQGNSA. As DNA, the CDR3 is TGTGCCAGCAGCTTCGGGACAGGTAGGAATCAGCCCCAGCATTTT. Translation: CASSFGTGRNQPQHF.

The rearrangement links TRBV12-3 or TRBV12-4 to TRBJ2-3; D possibly corresponds to TRBD2 (5 bases). Trimming removed 2 bases at V and 12 bases at J, with 9 bases between. CDR3 length equals 11 residues. The CDR3 DNA sequence: TGTGCCAGCAGTTTAATGGAGGAACAGTATTTT. Translated, it gives CASSLMEEQYF.

This chain connects TRBV12-3 or TRBV12-4 to TRBJ2-1, with unresolved D. This CDR3 comprises 13 residues. The V gene lost 6 bases and the J gene lost 10 bases, with 16 bases spanning the gap. The CDR3 protein is CASSRSISGEQFF. The CDR3 DNA reads as TGTGCCAGCAGCCGTAGCATTTCCGGCGAGCAGTTCTTC.

This sequence joins TRBV3-1 (or the pseudogene TRBV3-2) and TRBJ1-1; D might be TRBD1 (6 bases). Trimming removed 5 bases from V and 3 bases from J, with 13 bases in between. Per germline, CDR1 LGHDT and CDR2 YNNKEL (reference sequence). The length of the CDR3 is 14 residues. In DNA form, the CDR3 reads TGTGCCAGCAGCTTTACAGGGCAGGACACTGAAGCTTTCTTT. It yields the protein CASSFTGQDTEAFF.

The CDR3 is CASSIGGTGRRGATQYF. CDR3 bases: TGTGCCAGTAGTATAGGGGGGACAGGTCGTCGAGGAGCGACCCAGTACTTC. The chain joins TRBV19 to TRBJ2-5, with 8 bases lining up with TRBD1. The CDR3 sequence is 17 residues long. The V and J ends lost 1 base and 7 bases, in that order; junction bases with no gene match: 14. Germline V lookup: CDR1 LNHDA, CDR2 SQIVND (reference sequence).